This T cell receptor beta chain was observed in a study of cytomegalovirus exposure and HLA in healthy donors. Trimming removed 5 bases at V and 6 bases at J, with 14 bases between. Germline CDR1 is SGHTA and CDR2 is FQGNSA. The CDR3 is 13 amino acids. The PCR ran on 60 Vbeta and 13 Jbeta primers. The data were produced by immunoSEQ multiplex PCR, yet TCRdb's version contains in-frame clones alone and is incomplete. The table includes 150,000 to 200,000 clones, approximately 80% detected once. Sequenced input: PBMCs. The TCR originated in a woman aged 50 to 65 in good health and CMV-seronegative. The chain combines TRBV7-2 with TRBJ2-7; weak D call: TRBD1 (5 bases). The CDR3 reads CASSPRGLFEQYF. CDR3 DNA sequence: TGTGCCAGCAGCCCTAGGGGCCTTTTCGAGCAGTACTTC.